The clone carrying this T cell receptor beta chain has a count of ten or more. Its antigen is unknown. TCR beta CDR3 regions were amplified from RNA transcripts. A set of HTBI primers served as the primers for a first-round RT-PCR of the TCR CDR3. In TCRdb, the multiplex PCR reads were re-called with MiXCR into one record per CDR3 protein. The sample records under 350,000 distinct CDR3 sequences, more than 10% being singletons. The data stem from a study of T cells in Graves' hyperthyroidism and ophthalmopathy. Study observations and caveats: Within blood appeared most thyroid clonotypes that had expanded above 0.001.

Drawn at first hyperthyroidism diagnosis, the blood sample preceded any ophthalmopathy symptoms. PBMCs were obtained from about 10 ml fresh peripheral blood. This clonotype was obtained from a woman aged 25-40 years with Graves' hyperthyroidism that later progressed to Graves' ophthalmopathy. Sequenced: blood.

CDR3 sequence: CASSQWTSGTSYEQYF. In nucleotides, the CDR3 is TGTGCCAGCAGCCAATGGACTAGCGGGACCTCCTACGAGCAGTACTTC. The chain employs TRBV7-6 and TRBJ2-7; 12 positions agree with TRBD2. Germline CDR1 is SGHVS and CDR2 is FNYEAQ. J lost 0 bases, V lost 5 bases, and 5 bases had no gene match. CDR3 length equals 16 residues. Supplemented by reference TRBV7-6 and TRBJ2-7, the full variable domain reads GAGVSQSPRYKVTKRGQDVALRCDPISGHVSLYWYRQALGQGPEFLTYFNYEAQQDKSGLPNDRFSAERPEGSISTLTIQRTEQRDSAMYRCASSQWTSGTSYEQYFGPGTRLTVT.